A selection of T cell receptor beta chains follows, all from one sample in a study of blood T cell repertoires in COVID-19. Profiled with immunoSEQ multiplex PCR; TCRdb holds only in-frame clones, not every one. The repertoire includes around 300,000 clones, around 85% of them detected once, and approximately 9.9% sits in the top ten. Sequenced: peripheral blood. Every receptor here comes from a woman between 65 and 79 years old with acute or convalescent COVID-19. The CDR3 runs from the conserved cysteine through the conserved F or W. A D gene is named only where the DNA matches it firmly. The size entry is marked missing in some rows and otherwise reads once, few, many or a size class.

13	TRBV3-1/TRBV3-2	-	TRBJ1-2	-	TGTGCCAGCAGCCAAGAGGAGGGTGCAGGCTACACCTTC	CASSQEEGAGYTF
14	TRBV5-1	-	TRBJ2-1	TRBD2	TGCGCCAGCAGCTTGATAGCGGGGGGCCCGGAGCAGTTCTTC	CASSLIAGGPEQFF
15	TRBV9	-	TRBJ2-2	TRBD2	TGTGCCAGCAGCGTAGTAGCTAGCGGTACCGGGGAGCTGTTTTTT	CASSVVASGTGELFF
18	TRBV19	-	TRBJ2-2	TRBD2	TGTGCCAGTACCGACCGACTAGCGGGGGGGCGGGTAACCGGGGAGCTGTTTTTT	CASTDRLAGGRVTGELFF
13	TRBV30	-	TRBJ2-5	-	TGTGCCTGGAGTGCCCTAGCAGGAGAGACCCAGTACTTC	CAWSALAGETQYF
16	TRBV6-2/TRBV6-3	-	TRBJ1-1	-	TGTGCCAGCAGTTTCCCGGCAGGGATGCAATTCACTGAAGCTTTCTTT	CASSFPAGMQFTEAFF
18	TRBV4-2	once	TRBJ2-5	TRBD2	TGTGCCAGCAGCCAAGCCGACCTAGCGGGGGGCCGAGGAGAGACCCAGTACTTC	CASSQADLAGGRGETQYF
13	TRBV12-3/TRBV12-4	few	TRBJ2-3	-	TGTGCCAGCACCCCGACGGGGTCAGATACGCAGTATTTT	CASTPTGSDTQYF
11	TRBV20-1	-	TRBJ2-7	TRBD1	TGCAGTACAAACAGGGGGCGAGAGCAGTACTTC	CSTNRGREQYF
15	TRBV3-1/TRBV3-2	-	TRBJ1-2	TRBD1	TGTGCCAGCAGCCCTGGGACAGGGGGGACCTATGGCTACACCTTC	CASSPGTGGTYGYTF
21	TRBV5-1	-	TRBJ1-1	TRBD1	TGCGCCAGCTGTATGGGTGTTCGCGGGACAGGGACCGGGAGAGGCGCGACTGAAGCTTTCTTT	CASCMGVRGTGTGRGATEAFF
13	TRBV10-3	-	TRBJ2-5	-	TGTGCCATCAGTGAGGTTAGCGGAGAGACCCAGTACTTC	CAISEVSGETQYF
13	TRBV5-4	-	TRBJ2-7	TRBD1	TGTGCCAGCAGCTGGGACAGGGGGTACGAGCAGTACTTC	CASSWDRGYEQYF
15	TRBV7-3	-	TRBJ2-6	TRBD1	TGTGCCAGCAGCTCCCAGGGGGCTGGGGCCAACGTCCTGACTTTC	CASSSQGAGANVLTF
14	TRBV3-1/TRBV3-2	-	TRBJ1-1	TRBD1	TGTGCCAGCAGTTTTGGACAGGGGGGGACTGAAGCTTTCTTT	CASSFGQGGTEAFF
13	TRBV5-1	-	TRBJ1-1	-	TGCGCCAGCAGCTGGCGGGCGGGGACTGAAGCTTTCTTT	CASSWRAGTEAFF
18	TRBV30	few	TRBJ2-5	-	TGTGCCTGGAGACCGGTGGCGCCCACCCACCCAGGGCAAGAGACCCAGTACTTC	CAWRPVAPTHPGQETQYF
18	TRBV3-1/TRBV3-2	-	TRBJ2-3	TRBD2	TGTGCCAGCAGCCAAGATCGGGTAGCGGGGGCTCCCACAGATACGCAGTATTTT	CASSQDRVAGAPTDTQYF
13	TRBV12-3/TRBV12-4	-	TRBJ2-5	TRBD2	TGTGCCAGCAGTTTCGCGGGAGGGGAGACCCAGTACTTC	CASSFAGGETQYF
12	TRBV10-3	-	TRBJ1-2	-	TGTGCCATCAGTGGCGGACAGACCCTGTACACCTTC	CAISGGQTLYTF
16	TRBV20-1	-	TRBJ2-3	TRBD2	TGCAGTGCTAGTAAAAGCGGGGGGGCCCGAACAGATACGCAGTATTTT	CSASKSGGARTDTQYF
15	TRBV3-1/TRBV3-2	-	TRBJ1-1	-	TGTGCCAGCAGCTTGCTATCCGGGGGGAACACTGAAGCTTTCTTT	CASSLLSGGNTEAFF
13	TRBV19	-	TRBJ1-3	-	TGTGCCAGTAGGACAGTCTCTGGAAACACCATATATTTT	CASRTVSGNTIYF
18	TRBV9	-	TRBJ2-5	TRBD2	TGTGCCAGCAGCGTTACATTACTGGAAGCGGGAGAACAAGAGACCCAGTACTTC	CASSVTLLEAGEQETQYF
16	TRBV29-1	-	TRBJ2-6	TRBD1	TGCAGCGCTGCCGGGACAGGGACGGCTGGGGCCAACGTCCTGACTTTC	CSAAGTGTAGANVLTF
15	TRBV5-1	-	TRBJ2-2	TRBD1	TGCGCCAGCCAAACCGGGACAGGGGGCCCCGGGGAGCTGTTTTTT	CASQTGTGGPGELFF
15	TRBV7-8	-	TRBJ1-5	-	TGTGCCAGCAGCTTAGTCGGTATGCGATATCAGCCCCAGCATTTT	CASSLVGMRYQPQHF
14	TRBV11-2	-	TRBJ1-3	-	TGTGCCAGCAGCTTGTCGGGGGGAGGAAACACCATATATTTT	CASSLSGGGNTIYF
11	TRBV12-3/TRBV12-4	-	TRBJ1-1	TRBD1	TGTGCAGGAGGGGGCATCGGTGAAGCTTTCTTT	CAGGGIGEAFF
12	TRBV6-1	-	TRBJ2-7	-	TGTGCCAGCAGTGAGTCTTCGTACGAGCAGTACTTC	CASSESSYEQYF
12	TRBV6-5	few	TRBJ1-6	-	TGTGCCGGAGGAATGGGTAATTCACCCCTCCACTTT	CAGGMGNSPLHF
13	TRBV7-8	once	TRBJ1-6	-	TGTGCCAGCAGGGCAACAGGGAATTCACCCCTCCACTTT	CASRATGNSPLHF
15	TRBV5-1	-	TRBJ2-2	TRBD1	TGCGCCAGCAGCCTGGGGACAGAGAACACCGGGGAGCTGTTTTTT	CASSLGTENTGELFF
14	TRBV20-1	-	TRBJ2-1	-	TGCAGTGCTAGTGACGGGCGGGACTACAATGAGCAGTTCTTC	CSASDGRDYNEQFF
16	TRBV5-1	-	TRBJ2-5	-	TGCGCCAGCAGCTTATCCCCCACAGGGATCCAAGAGACCCAGTACTTC	CASSLSPTGIQETQYF
16	TRBV27	-	TRBJ1-4	-	TGTGCCAGCAGGCGCTCTCCCAGGGGTGGGTGGGAAAAACTGTTTTTT	CASRRSPRGGWEKLFF
13	TRBV10-3	-	TRBJ2-2	-	TGTGCCATGAAGAACTTACGGGCCGGGGAGCTGTTTTTT	CAMKNLRAGELFF
16	TRBV4-1	-	TRBJ1-2	-	TGCGCCAGCAGCCAGGACGGGAATACGGCCTACTATGGCTACACCTTC	CASSQDGNTAYYGYTF
14	TRBV19	-	TRBJ2-6	TRBD1	TGTGCCAGCACGACAGGGACCGGGGCCAACGTCCTGACTTTC	CASTTGTGANVLTF
12	TRBV3-1/TRBV3-2	-	TRBJ1-1	-	TGTGCCAGCAGCCAAGATGAGGGAGTAGCTTTCTTT	CASSQDEGVAFF
13	TRBV28	-	TRBJ2-5	-	TGTGCCAGCAACATGGGGGGTGAGGAGACCCAGTACTTC	CASNMGGEETQYF
18	TRBV10-3	-	TRBJ1-4	-	TGTGCCATCAGTGAGTCGACTTGGGCTCGGAGGGACGGGCGAAAAACTGTTTTT	CAISESTWARRDGRKTVF
16	TRBV7-9	few	TRBJ2-3	-	TGTGCCAGCAGCTTAGCCCAGGGTAAACGGACAGATACGCAGTATTTT	CASSLAQGKRTDTQYF
17	TRBV4-1	-	TRBJ2-1	TRBD2	TGCGCCAGCAGCCAAGATAGAAGACTAGCGGGGAGGGAAGAGCAGTTCTTC	CASSQDRRLAGREEQFF
16	TRBV5-1	-	TRBJ1-3	TRBD1	TGCGCCAGCAGCCCAAACCCCCAGCAGGGGGCAGACACCATATATTTT	CASSPNPQQGADTIYF
16	TRBV3-1/TRBV3-2	-	TRBJ1-2	TRBD1	TGTGCCAGCAGCCTGCCGGGACAGGGACAGGACTATGGCTACACCTTC	CASSLPGQGQDYGYTF
14	TRBV6-5	-	TRBJ1-1	TRBD1	TGTGCCAGCAGGCTAACAGGGGGGAACACTGAAGCTTTCTTT	CASRLTGGNTEAFF
13	TRBV10-3	-	TRBJ2-5	-	TGTGCCATCAGAGGACAGCACCAAGAGACCCAGTACTTC	CAIRGQHQETQYF
14	TRBV7-2	-	TRBJ2-2	-	TGTGCCAGCAGCTTACTACCCAACACCGGGGAGCTGTTTTTT	CASSLLPNTGELFF
14	TRBV5-1	-	TRBJ1-1	TRBD1	TGCGCCAGCAGCTTGGGACAGGGAAAAACTGAAGCTTTCTTT	CASSLGQGKTEAFF
13	TRBV18	-	TRBJ1-1	-	TGTGCCAGCTCACCAGGGGCGGGAACTGAAGCTTTCTTT	CASSPGAGTEAFF